Presented here are 12 T cell receptor beta chains from one specimen sequenced in a study of T cells in Graves' hyperthyroidism and ophthalmopathy (dated by TCRdb to about 2019). The method behind the library was multiplex PCR. The sequencer was an Illumina HiSeq 2000. Amplification of TCR beta CDR3 regions was carried out from RNA transcripts. The first round of RT-PCR for the TCR CDR3 was performed with the HTBI primer set and the Qiagen OneStep RT-PCR kit. Using fastp trimming at Q25 and MiXCR clonotype assembly, TCRdb reanalyzed the public sequencing data and kept in-frame beta chains. Entries are consolidated by CDR3 protein sequence, retaining the most common genes and DNA. The sample includes more than 500,000 distinct CDR3 sequences, with 16% observed a single time. The biggest ten clones account for over 25% of the sample. The sample comprised blood. The receptors here all came from a woman between 25 and 40 years old with Graves' ophthalmopathy.

This clonotype was seen ten or more times. The chain couples TRBV2 to TRBJ2-7, with D hard to call. This CDR3 has 15 residues. Per germline, CDR1 SNHLY and CDR2 FYNNEI. Trimming cost V 2 bases and J 3 bases, with 14 bases left between them. In DNA, the CDR3 is TGTGCCAGCAGTGAACTTTCCCAGGCCTTCTACGAGCAGTACTTC. The encoded protein is CASSELSQAFYEQYF.

This clonotype was recorded at least ten times. The chain carries TRBV20-1 and TRBJ2-1, with D uncertain. The CDR3 is 12 amino acids. Between the trimmed V and J ends, which lost 6 bases and 5 bases, there was a span of 11 bases. The V gene's germline CDR1 is DFQATT and CDR2 SNEGSKA (reference sequence). This CDR3 is CSAITPHNEQFF. For the CDR3, the DNA is TGCAGTGCCATTACACCGCACAATGAGCAGTTCTTC.

In its sample, this clonotype was seen many times. The CDR3 loop reads CASTRDRGFETQYF. The DNA of the CDR3 is TGTGCCAGCACCCGGGACAGGGGTTTTGAGACCCAGTACTTC. The chain is built from TRBV7-2 and TRBJ2-5, with 10 nucleotides matching TRBD1. The CDR3 contains 14 residues. From germline, CDR1 is SGHTA and CDR2 FQGNSA. V dropped 7 bases and J dropped 5; count of bases not matched to a gene: 7.

This clonotype was seen ten or more times. This chain joins TRBV11-1 and TRBJ2-7, with D hard to call. The germline gives CDR1 SGHAT, CDR2 FQDESV (reference sequence). Trimming took 4 bases from V and 2 from J, leaving 12 bases between them. The CDR3 contains 14 residues. CDR3 coding DNA: TGTGCCAGCAGCTCATTAGGAGTTACCTACGAGCAGTACTTC. Protein product: CASSSLGVTYEQYF.

On this clonotype: This may arise from a read error, as a much more abundant clone is one base away. The J gene is TRBJ2-2, the V gene TRBV30; TRBD2 might be the D (5 bases). Germline V gene data show CDR1 as GTSNPN and CDR2 as SVGIG (reference sequence). This CDR3 contains 12 residues. The CDR3 spells CAWSKGPGELSF. CDR3 DNA sequence: TGTGCCTGGAGTAAAGGCCCCGGGGAGCTGTCTTTT.

This clonotype has at least ten counts. CDR3 in DNA: TGTGCCAGCTCACCACCGGGGCTAGCGGGGCACAATGAGCAGTTCTTC. Translating it yields CASSPPGLAGHNEQFF. V gene TRBV18 combines with J gene TRBJ2-1; 9 nucleotides agree with TRBD2. Looked up from germline, CDR1 is KGHSH and CDR2 is LQKENI. Unmatched junction bases numbered 5, after V lost 0 bases and J lost 5 bases. This CDR3 spans 16 amino acids.

This clonotype was recorded many times. This chain connects TRBV2 to TRBJ2-2, with 9 bases identical to TRBD2. The CDR3 runs 16 residues. The germline CDR1 and CDR2 sequences are SNHLY and FYNNEI. V lost 4 bases to trimming and J lost 2 bases; unmatched junction nucleotides: 5. The CDR3 sequence is CASSVTSGSNTGELFF. The DNA for the CDR3 is TGTGCCAGCAGTGTTACTAGCGGGTCTAACACCGGGGAGCTGTTTTTT.

Turning to this clonotype: At one boundary the junction diverges from the germline segment, which might be a read error. The chain links TRBV29-1 to TRBJ2-3; 9 bases match TRBD1. CDR1 and CDR2 (germline): SQVTM, ANQGSEA. The length of the CDR3 is 15 residues. Here the CDR3 reads CSVSGQGTGTGTQYF. For the CDR3, the DNA is TGCAGCGTTTCTGGACAGGGGACGGGTACAGGTACGCAGTATTTT.

This clonotype has at least ten counts. The chain is built from TRBV20-1 and TRBJ2-1; 7 positions match TRBD1. The germline CDR1 and CDR2 sequences are DFQATT and SNEGSKA (reference sequence). This CDR3 contains 14 residues. Losses at the gene ends were 3 bases for V and 8 bases for J; bases not matched to a gene: 10. The CDR3 DNA reads as TGCAGTGCTAGTTTGACAGGGCGGTTAGATGAGCAGTTCTTC. It is translated as CSASLTGRLDEQFF.

This clonotype was seen a handful of times. The rearrangement links TRBV20-1 to TRBJ2-1, with 13 nucleotides matching TRBD2. V gave up 5 bases and J gave up 7 bases; unmatched junction bases: 2. Germline V gives CDR1 DFQATT, CDR2 SNEGSKA (reference sequence). The CDR3 has 13 residues. CDR3 protein: CSAPTSGRNEQFF. The CDR3 DNA is TGCAGTGCTCCGACTAGCGGGAGGAATGAGCAGTTCTTC.

This clonotype was seen only a few times. The chain couples TRBV6-2 or TRBV6-3 to TRBJ1-2, with D perhaps matching TRBD1 (6 bases). V was clipped by 5 bases and J by 0 bases, with 16 bases between them. Per germline, CDR1 MNHEY and CDR2 SVGEGT. The CDR3 is made up of 16 amino acids. CDR3 residues: CASSKDRVEANYGYTF. The CDR3, as DNA: TGTGCCAGCAGTAAGGACAGAGTCGAAGCTAACTATGGCTACACCTTC.

This rearrangement joins TRBV3-1 to TRBJ1-5, with D perhaps TRBD1 (5 bases). Trimming shortened V by 1 base and J by 6 bases, and 13 bases separated the two germline ends. CDR1 is LGHDT and CDR2 is YNNKEL in the germline V gene (reference sequence). This CDR3 spans 15 amino acids. The CDR3 nucleotides are TGTGCCAGCAGCCAAGGGGGCATTGCTCGTCAGCCCCAGCATTTT. As protein: CASSQGGIARQPQHF.